This T cell receptor (beta chain) was identified during a study of post-analysis software for immune sequencing data. Study-wide findings and caveats: When patients were compared with controls, four to six TRBV segments were more frequent, TRBV5-6, TRBV5-1 and TRBV20-1 among them. Controls' normalized Chao1 diversity significantly exceeded that of multiple sclerosis patients.

On this clonotype itself: Its target is not known.

Trimming took 0 bases from V and 5 from J; bases not matched to a gene: 5. Germline CDR1 is LNHNV and CDR2 is YYDKDF (reference sequence). The CDR3 is 17 amino acids. TCR beta libraries were prepared from cDNA with unique molecular identifiers. TCRdb reanalysed the PCR reads using MiXCR and keeps one entry per CDR3 protein. In the table there are roughly 800,000 distinct CDR3 sequences, roughly half of which are singletons. This receptor was identified in a girl aged 5 to 17 with multiple sclerosis. The chain uses TRBV15 and TRBJ2-1, with TRBD2 matching over 12 bases. The sequenced sample was blood. CDR3 sequence: CATSRDRTSGTNNEQFF. In nucleotides, the CDR3 is TGTGCCACCAGCAGAGATCGGACTAGCGGGACGAACAATGAGCAGTTCTTC.